This T cell receptor beta chain stems from a study of OX40 agonist ivuxolimab in advanced cancers. CDR1 is MNHNS, CDR2 SASEGT, per germline. The CDR3 is 14 amino acids. Trimming left V 8 bases short and J 4 bases short, with 12 bases between. Sequencing was performed with immunoSEQ multiplex PCR; in TCRdb, only in-frame clones are kept and a portion is missing. The table includes roughly 140,000 clones, approximately 94% detected once. The sequencing used CD4+ or CD8+ T cells sorted from blood, collected in a trial of the OX40 agonist ivuxolimab. V usage is TRBV6-1 and J usage is TRBJ1-6; D remains unclear. This TCR derives from an adult with an advanced solid tumor such as melanoma, head and neck, liver or kidney cancer. This CDR3 reads CASRSDWYNSPLHF. The CDR3 region has the DNA TGTGCCAGCCGGTCAGACTGGTATAATTCACCCCTCCACTTT.